This T cell receptor beta chain was sequenced in a study of response to subunit inactivated influenza vaccine. One entry per CDR3 protein results from TCRdb running MiXCR on the RT-PCR reads. The data hold about 520,000 distinct CDR3 sequences, with around 25% observed a single time. Germline assignment: CDR1 SQVTM and CDR2 ANQGSEA. This CDR3 spans 13 amino acids. Trimming removed 4 bases from V and 2 bases from J, with 9 bases in between. This sequence joins TRBV29-1 and TRBJ2-1, with unresolved D. The sequence came from a man aged 45 to 65 who received an inactivated influenza vaccine. Sequences were derived from CD4+ T cells sorted from PBMCs, sampled around 5 days after vaccination. The CDR3 sequence: CSVAEFTYNEQFF. In DNA, the CDR3 is TGCAGCGTTGCGGAGTTCACCTACAATGAGCAGTTCTTC.